Below are 25 T cell receptor beta chains sequenced from a single sample in a study of T cell repertoires in cytomegalovirus infection. These TCRs are of unknown antigen specificity. MiXCR, run by TCRdb on the reads, gives a single entry per CDR3 protein. The table lists roughly 500,000 distinct CDR3 sequences, roughly 34% of them singletons. The source was cultured PBMCs, collected from culture after CMV antigen stimulation. The receptor set was obtained from a human donor in good health (CMV status not recorded). Some clones in this sample may be carry-over from other donors' samples.

The sample holds many counts of this clonotype. The genes are TRBV20-1 and TRBJ2-1, with 16 bases that match TRBD2. CDR1 and CDR2 (germline): DFQATT, SNEGSKA (reference sequence). Germline trimming cut 6 bases from V and 6 bases from J; bases unmatched to any gene: 8. The CDR3 extends over 16 amino acids. The CDR3 loop reads CSASGTSGRAGNEQFF. CDR3 nucleotides: TGCAGTGCAAGTGGGACTAGCGGGAGGGCCGGCAATGAGCAGTTCTTC.

This clonotype was picked up a small number of times. The chain carries TRBV27 and TRBJ1-1; 7 nucleotides line up with TRBD1. Trimming removed 5 bases from V and 8 bases from J; junction bases left unmatched: 14. The CDR3 contains 15 residues. Germline CDR1 MNHEY, CDR2 SMNVEV (reference sequence). In DNA form, the CDR3 reads TGTGCCAGCAGTCTGCAGGGGGGGGGTTTCCAAGAAGCTTTCTTT. Translating it yields CASSLQGGGFQEAFF.

The genes are TRBV30 and TRBJ2-5; 9 nucleotides match TRBD2. From germline, CDR1 is GTSNPN and CDR2 SVGIG (reference sequence). V shed 4 bases and J 7 bases; nucleotides not matched to a gene: 16. The CDR3 contains 16 residues. The CDR3 DNA sequence: TGTGCCTGGACCCTAGGGGGGACTAGCACGGCGGGGACCCAGTACTTC. Protein product: CAWTLGGTSTAGTQYF.

This clonotype was recorded many times. The chain combines TRBV7-8 with TRBJ1-3; no firm D call. CDR1 is SGHVS and CDR2 is FQNEAQ in the germline V gene. The CDR3 extends over 15 amino acids. Deletions cut 5 bases from V and 0 bases from J, with 11 bases between. This CDR3 reads CASSRAPSSGNTIYF. CDR3 nucleotides: TGTGCCAGCAGCCGGGCGCCGAGCTCTGGAAACACCATATATTTT.

This clonotype was counted a single time. The rearrangement links TRBV24-1 to TRBJ2-3, with TRBD2 identical over 14 bases. The germline V gene has CDR1 KGHDR and CDR2 SFDVKD. Trimming removed 1 base from V and 10 bases from J; junction bases left unmatched: 12. CDR3 length: 18 amino acids. CDR3 region: CATSDFLRGLAGAHAQYF. The CDR3 bases are TGTGCCACCAGTGATTTTCTTAGGGGACTAGCGGGGGCACATGCGCAGTATTTT.

This chain connects TRBV7-6 to TRBJ2-5; 9 positions match TRBD1. The V gene's germline CDR1 is SGHVS and CDR2 FNYEAQ. Germline trimming cut 3 bases from V and 7 bases from J; bases unmatched to any gene: 3. This CDR3 has 13 residues. CDR3 loop: CASSLTGGRTQYF. The CDR3 DNA follows: TGTGCCAGCAGCTTGACAGGGGGACGGACCCAGTACTTC.

This clonotype was seen only a few times. The chain carries TRBV7-9 and TRBJ1-4, with D uncertain. This CDR3 is built from 13 residues. Trimming removed 1 base at V and 3 bases at J, with 3 bases between. Germline CDR1 is SEHNR and CDR2 is FQNEAQ (reference sequence). The CDR3 region has the DNA TGTGCCAGCAGCTTAGGGGCTAATGAAAAACTGTTTTTT. Translating gives CASSLGANEKLFF.

The chain joins TRBV12-3 or TRBV12-4 to TRBJ1-1; D not certain. This CDR3 contains 15 residues. Trimming cost V 5 bases and J 0 bases, with 13 bases left between them. CDR3 region: CASSPPAAVNTEAFF. The CDR3 bases are TGTGCCAGCAGTCCCCCCGCCGCGGTGAACACTGAAGCTTTCTTT.

The V and J genes are TRBV14 and TRBJ1-2; TRBD1 aligns across 8 bases. V shed 4 bases, J shed 2 bases, and the junction held 6 bases outside the gene matches. In germline, CDR1 is SGHDN, CDR2 FVKESK. There are 15 residues in the CDR3. The DNA for the CDR3 is TGTGCCAGCAGCCCGTGGACAGGGTGGAACTATGGCTACACCTTC. Its protein product is CASSPWTGWNYGYTF. The full variable domain, its missing parts supplied by reference TRBV14 and TRBJ1-2, is EAGVTQFPSHSVIEKGQTVTLRCDPISGHDNLYWYRRVMGKEIKFLLHFVKESKQDESGMPNNRFLAERTGGTYSTLKVQPAELEDSGVYFCASSPWTGWNYGYTFGSGTRLTVV.

This clonotype was observed a handful of times. The chain couples TRBV6-8 to TRBJ2-5, with 8 bases fitting TRBD2. The V and J ends lost 2 bases and 5 bases, in that order; junction bases with no gene match: 1. Germline CDR1 and CDR2: MNHGY and SAAAGT. This CDR3 contains 13 residues. The CDR3 is CASSYREGETQYF. CDR3 nucleotides: TGTGCCAGCAGTTACCGGGAGGGGGAGACCCAGTACTTC.

Only a few counts were recorded for this clonotype. The rearrangement uses TRBV7-3 and TRBJ2-7; D is undetermined. The CDR3 sequence is 15 residues long. V lost 1 base, J lost 3 bases, and 13 bases lay in between. Germline V CDR1 and CDR2: SGHTA, FQGTGA. The CDR3 sequence: CASSLKPDGYYEQYF. Written as DNA, the CDR3 is TGTGCCAGCAGCTTAAAACCCGATGGGTACTACGAGCAGTACTTC.

The chain joins TRBV2 to TRBJ2-6; perhaps D is TRBD1 or TRBD2 (5 bases each). Germline V lookup: CDR1 SNHLY, CDR2 FYNNEI. The CDR3 contains 14 residues. V was shortened by 9 bases and J by 3 bases, with 12 bases between the two germline ends. CDR3 amino acids: CASAGAGGANVLTF. The CDR3 region has the DNA TGTGCCAGTGCCGGGGCTGGTGGGGCCAACGTCCTGACTTTC.

This clonotype showed up just a few times. CDR3: CASSSLQGTANTEAFF. In DNA, the CDR3 is TGTGCCAGTAGTTCATTACAGGGGACCGCGAACACTGAAGCTTTCTTT. The V gene is TRBV19, the J gene TRBJ1-1; 7 positions match TRBD1. CDR3 size: 16 residues. CDR1 LNHDA and CDR2 SQIVND come from the germline V gene (reference sequence). The V and J ends lost 5 bases and 1 base, in that order; junction bases with no gene match: 10.

The V gene is TRBV10-3, the J gene TRBJ1-6; TRBD1 aligns across 8 bases. The CDR3 has 16 amino acids. The germline CDR1 and CDR2 sequences are ENHRY and SYGVKD. V was clipped by 3 bases and J by 7 bases; unmatched bases: 8. Here the CDR3 DNA reads TGTGCCATCAGTGAAACTGGACAGGGCGGCAATTCACCCCTCCACTTT. Translating it yields CAISETGQGGNSPLHF.

The gene calls are TRBV12-3 or TRBV12-4 and TRBJ2-7, with D maybe TRBD1 (6 bases). The germline V and J ends were trimmed by 9 bases and 1 base, with 19 bases remaining between them. CDR3 size: 15 residues. This chain's CDR3 is CARTPGDGPSYEQYF. The CDR3 DNA follows: TGTGCCAGGACCCCAGGGGACGGACCATCCTACGAGCAGTACTTC.

This chain links TRBV7-2 with TRBJ1-1; D gene unclear. Per the germline V gene, CDR1 is SGHTA and CDR2 is FQGNSA. V dropped 2 bases and J dropped 1 base, with 14 bases sitting between them. The CDR3 runs 16 residues. CDR3 residues: CASSLLTALKNTEAFF. The CDR3 bases are TGTGCCAGCAGCTTACTAACAGCTCTAAAGAACACTGAAGCTTTCTTT.

The chain joins TRBV29-1 to TRBJ2-1, with TRBD2 identical over 12 bases. The length of the CDR3 is 16 residues. CDR1 SQVTM and CDR2 ANQGSEA come from the germline V gene. V lost 1 base to trimming and J lost 5 bases; unmatched junction nucleotides: 6. Here the CDR3 DNA reads TGCAGCGTTGAAGTCGCTAGCGGGAGGGCCGACAATGAGCAGTTCTTC. Protein: CSVEVASGRADNEQFF.

This rearrangement joins TRBV5-1 to TRBJ2-3; 8 bases align to TRBD2. This CDR3 has 14 residues. Trimming removed 6 bases from V and 4 bases from J; junction bases left unmatched: 7. Germline V gene data show CDR1 as SGHRS and CDR2 as YFSETQ. The CDR3 region is CASTPAGVADTQYF. The CDR3 coding sequence is TGCGCCAGCACACCAGCGGGAGTCGCAGATACGCAGTATTTT.

V and J are TRBV19 and TRBJ1-2; 7 bases agree with TRBD1. The J segment lost 2 bases and the V segment lost 3 bases, leaving 12 bases of the junction unmatched. The CDR3 loop spans 17 amino acids. CDR1 is LNHDA and CDR2 is SQIVND in the germline V gene (reference sequence). The CDR3 sequence is CASSMPTGQTTNYGYTF. The CDR3 DNA sequence: TGTGCCAGTAGTATGCCGACGGGACAGACAACAAACTATGGCTACACCTTC.

V is TRBV5-5 and J is TRBJ2-3, with D perhaps matching TRBD1 (6 bases). Germline V gives CDR1 SGHKS, CDR2 YYEKEE (reference sequence). V gave up 4 bases and J gave up 6 bases, with 15 bases separating them. The CDR3 contains 14 residues. The CDR3 coding sequence is TGTGCCAGCAGCATACAGGGTGGGGTTGATACGCAGTATTTT. It yields the protein CASSIQGGVDTQYF.

The chain combines TRBV12-3 or TRBV12-4 with TRBJ2-5, with D possibly TRBD1 on 6 matching bases. The CDR3 is made up of 15 amino acids. V lost 4 bases to trimming and J lost 4 bases, with 16 bases between them. CDR3 protein: CASSSGQSGSETQYF. CDR3 coding DNA: TGTGCCAGCAGTTCCGGACAGAGCGGCTCAGAGACCCAGTACTTC.

The sample holds a few counts of this clonotype. The chain combines TRBV12-5 with TRBJ2-1; 7 bases are a match to TRBD2. V lost 4 bases to trimming and J lost 0 bases; unmatched junction nucleotides: 6. The CDR3 has 16 amino acids. The germline CDR1 and CDR2 sequences are LGHNT and FRNRAP. The CDR3 sequence is CASGSWGGSSYNEQFF. The CDR3 DNA reads TGTGCTAGTGGTTCCTGGGGGGGTAGCTCCTACAATGAGCAGTTCTTC.

The genes are TRBV12-3 or TRBV12-4 and TRBJ2-3; 8 positions match TRBD2. Unmatched junction bases numbered 12, after V lost 6 bases and J lost 4 bases. CDR3 size: 16 residues. CDR3 in amino acids: CASSRKRERWADTQYF. The CDR3 DNA is TGTGCCAGCAGCCGGAAGCGGGAGCGGTGGGCAGATACGCAGTATTTT.

This clonotype has a handful of counts. The chain couples TRBV4-1 to TRBJ2-7; D perhaps matches TRBD2 (6 bases). CDR3 length: 14 amino acids. The V end was cut by 0 bases, the J end by 5 bases, with 11 bases between. Germline V gene data show CDR1 as MGHRA and CDR2 as YSYEKL. CDR3: CASSQELGGDEQYF. The DNA for the CDR3 is TGCGCCAGCAGCCAAGAACTAGGAGGGGACGAGCAGTACTTC.

This chain uses TRBV28 with TRBJ2-1, with a weak D call TRBD2 (5 bases). The CDR3 loop spans 13 amino acids. Germline V gene sequence: CDR1 MDHEN, CDR2 SYDVKM. Trimming stripped 5 bases from V and 15 bases from J, with 20 bases between. The CDR3 DNA is TGTGCCAGCAGTCGAGGCGGCACCTCAAGCGGGTTCTTC. Amino acid sequence: CASSRGGTSSGFF.